Listed below are T cell receptor beta chains from one sample, sequenced in a study of monozygotic twins with inflammatory bowel disease. TCRdb re-called the 5' RACE reads and shows each CDR3 protein once, DNA omitted. The repertoire table contains about 160,000 distinct CDR3 sequences. The sample was blood. The source of these receptors is a human donor with ulcerative colitis or Crohn's disease, or a healthy co-twin of an affected twin (not recorded which). Each CDR3 is given with its conserved first and last residue. Fields, in order: V gene, J gene, CDR3 protein.

v_gene: TRBV21-1
j_gene: TRBJ2-7
CDR3aa: CASPRSGGQTYEQYF

v_gene: TRBV2
j_gene: TRBJ2-3
CDR3aa: CASISRGGRADTQYF

v_gene: TRBV6-5
j_gene: TRBJ1-2
CDR3aa: CASSYSSAANYGYTF

v_gene: TRBV6-5
j_gene: TRBJ1-5
CDR3aa: CASSSTTGRPQHF

v_gene: TRBV5-6
j_gene: TRBJ1-2
CDR3aa: CASSLPGRTNYGYTF

v_gene: TRBV19
j_gene: TRBJ1-1
CDR3aa: CASSTNSNTGGIF

v_gene: TRBV20-1
j_gene: TRBJ2-1
CDR3aa: CSAAGTSGSYNEQFF

v_gene: TRBV6-5
j_gene: TRBJ1-4
CDR3aa: CASSYLGADEKLFF

v_gene: TRBV4-2
j_gene: TRBJ2-5
CDR3aa: CASSQSFGTKETQYF

v_gene: TRBV4-3
j_gene: TRBJ1-1
CDR3aa: CASSQEVKREAFF

v_gene: TRBV5-1
j_gene: TRBJ1-1
CDR3aa: CASSLDWDTEAFF

v_gene: TRBV20-1
j_gene: TRBJ2-1
CDR3aa: CSNLTPRSFGNEQFF

v_gene: TRBV19
j_gene: TRBJ2-3
CDR3aa: CASSTRRDTQYF

v_gene: TRBV28
j_gene: TRBJ2-3
CDR3aa: CASSLAAPVRDTQYF

v_gene: TRBV7-3
j_gene: TRBJ2-1
CDR3aa: CASSLSQGNNNEQFF

v_gene: TRBV29-1
j_gene: TRBJ2-3
CDR3aa: CSERGNTDTQYF

v_gene: TRBV29-1
j_gene: TRBJ2-5
CDR3aa: CSVEVVAGERAETQYF

v_gene: TRBV20-1
j_gene: TRBJ2-7
CDR3aa: CSARDFSSTYEQYF

v_gene: TRBV18
j_gene: TRBJ2-1
CDR3aa: CASSPPGPGISYNEQFF

v_gene: TRBV9
j_gene: TRBJ2-7
CDR3aa: CASQGADEQYF

v_gene: TRBV6-1
j_gene: TRBJ1-3
CDR3aa: CASRAGQAPSGNTIYF

v_gene: TRBV4-1
j_gene: TRBJ2-7
CDR3aa: CASSPGLAGRTYEQYF

v_gene: TRBV25-1
j_gene: TRBJ2-7
CDR3aa: CASSERGISGLSKTYF

v_gene: TRBV6-2/TRBV6-3
j_gene: TRBJ2-7
CDR3aa: CASSYSREGSSYEQYF

v_gene: TRBV20-1
j_gene: TRBJ2-3
CDR3aa: CSAMTGLDWTDTQYF

v_gene: TRBV29-1
j_gene: TRBJ2-2
CDR3aa: CSVGLTGLVGELFF

v_gene: TRBV24-1
j_gene: TRBJ2-7
CDR3aa: CATSDRTGTGSYEQYF

v_gene: TRBV28
j_gene: TRBJ2-3
CDR3aa: CASSGQGAIDTQYF

v_gene: TRBV7-2
j_gene: TRBJ2-7
CDR3aa: CASSLVWTSSYEQYF